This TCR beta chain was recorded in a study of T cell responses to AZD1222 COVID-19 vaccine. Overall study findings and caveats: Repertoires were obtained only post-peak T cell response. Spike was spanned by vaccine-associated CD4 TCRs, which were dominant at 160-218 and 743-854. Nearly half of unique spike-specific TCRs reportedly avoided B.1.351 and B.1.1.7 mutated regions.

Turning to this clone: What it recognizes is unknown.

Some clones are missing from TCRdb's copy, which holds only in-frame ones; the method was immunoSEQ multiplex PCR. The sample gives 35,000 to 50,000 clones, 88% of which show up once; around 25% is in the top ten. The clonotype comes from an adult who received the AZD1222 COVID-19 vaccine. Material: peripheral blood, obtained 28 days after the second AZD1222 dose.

This chain's CDR3 is CSVQAGGSDGYTF. The CDR3, as DNA: TGCAGCGTACAAGCAGGGGGCTCGGATGGCTACACCTTC. The chain joins TRBV29-1 to TRBJ1-2, with TRBD1 matching 8 bases. Germline V gene sequence: CDR1 SQVTM, CDR2 ANQGSEA. V lost 6 bases and J lost 6; bases outside the gene matches: 9. This CDR3 spans 13 amino acids.